This entry is about one TCR beta chain. The sample belongs to a study of spatial heterogeneity in lung cancer. Time point denoted: blood at routine non-recurrence follow-up after resection. The V and J ends lost 0 bases and 2 bases respectively, with 8 bases between them. Germline V gene sequence: CDR1 SGHRS, CDR2 YFSETQ. The CDR3 covers 14 residues. TCRdb reprocessed the 5' RACE reads via MiXCR and lists one record per CDR3 protein. The sample holds some 41,000 distinct CDR3 sequences, 20% to 25% seen once. The TCR sequence derives from a female donor with early-stage non-small cell lung cancer. The specimen was PBMCs, collected at follow-up. The genes are TRBV5-1 and TRBJ1-2, with D tentatively TRBD1 (6 bases). This CDR3 is CASSLGQENYGYTF. The CDR3 DNA reads TGCGCCAGCAGCTTGGGACAGGAGAACTATGGCTACACCTTC.